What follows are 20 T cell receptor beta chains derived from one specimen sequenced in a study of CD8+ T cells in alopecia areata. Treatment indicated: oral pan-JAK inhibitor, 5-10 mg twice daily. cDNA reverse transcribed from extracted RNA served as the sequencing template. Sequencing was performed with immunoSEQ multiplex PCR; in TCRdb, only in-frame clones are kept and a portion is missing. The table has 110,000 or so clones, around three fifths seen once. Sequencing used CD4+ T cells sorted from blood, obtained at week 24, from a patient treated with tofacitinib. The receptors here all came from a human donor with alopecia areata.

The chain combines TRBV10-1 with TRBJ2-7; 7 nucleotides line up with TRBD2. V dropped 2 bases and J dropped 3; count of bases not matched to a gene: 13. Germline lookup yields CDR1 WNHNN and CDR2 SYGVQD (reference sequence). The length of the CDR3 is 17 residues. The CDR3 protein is CASSETSGGGSLYEQYF. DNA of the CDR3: TGCGCCAGCAGTGAGACCTCGGGCGGGGGATCGCTCTACGAGCAGTACTTC.

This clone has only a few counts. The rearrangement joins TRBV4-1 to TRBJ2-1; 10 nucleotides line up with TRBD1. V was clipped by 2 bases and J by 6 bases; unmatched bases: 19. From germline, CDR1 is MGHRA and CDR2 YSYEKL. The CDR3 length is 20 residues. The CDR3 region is CASSQRIPSGGTGVVNEQFF. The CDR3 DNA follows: TGCGCCAGCAGCCAACGAATACCTTCAGGCGGGACAGGGGTAGTCAATGAGCAGTTCTTC.

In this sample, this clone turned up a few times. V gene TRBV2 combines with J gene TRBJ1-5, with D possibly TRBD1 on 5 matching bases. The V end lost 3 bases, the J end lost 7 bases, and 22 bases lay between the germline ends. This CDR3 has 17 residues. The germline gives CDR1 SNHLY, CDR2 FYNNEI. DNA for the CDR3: TGTGCCAGCAGTGAGAGGCGCGGACAATTTGCCAAACAGCCCCAGCATTTT. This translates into CASSERRGQFAKQPQHF.

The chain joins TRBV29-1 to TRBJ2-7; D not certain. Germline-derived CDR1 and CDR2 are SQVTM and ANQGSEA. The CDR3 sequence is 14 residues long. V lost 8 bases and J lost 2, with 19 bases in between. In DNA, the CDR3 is TGCAGCACCCCTTCGAGGCAGGTCGCCTACGAGCAGTACTTC. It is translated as CSTPSRQVAYEQYF.

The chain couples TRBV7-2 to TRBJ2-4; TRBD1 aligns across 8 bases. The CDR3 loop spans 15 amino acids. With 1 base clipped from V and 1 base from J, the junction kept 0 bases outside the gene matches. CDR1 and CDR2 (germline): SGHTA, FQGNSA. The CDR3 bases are TGTGCCAGCAGCTTAGGGACAGGGGCCAAAAACATTCAGTACTTC. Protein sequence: CASSLGTGAKNIQYF.

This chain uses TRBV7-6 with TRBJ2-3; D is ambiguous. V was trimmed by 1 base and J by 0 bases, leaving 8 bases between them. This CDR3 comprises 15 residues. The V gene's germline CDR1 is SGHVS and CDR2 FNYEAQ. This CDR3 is CASSLVGPSTDTQYF. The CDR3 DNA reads TGTGCCAGCAGCTTAGTGGGCCCAAGCACAGATACGCAGTATTTT.

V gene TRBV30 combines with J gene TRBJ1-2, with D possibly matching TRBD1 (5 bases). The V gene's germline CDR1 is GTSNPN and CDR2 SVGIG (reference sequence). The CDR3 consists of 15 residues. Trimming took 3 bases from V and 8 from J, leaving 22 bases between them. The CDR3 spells CAWRDTTKAGEGYTF. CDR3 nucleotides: TGTGCCTGGAGGGACACGACAAAAGCGGGCGAAGGCTACACCTTC.

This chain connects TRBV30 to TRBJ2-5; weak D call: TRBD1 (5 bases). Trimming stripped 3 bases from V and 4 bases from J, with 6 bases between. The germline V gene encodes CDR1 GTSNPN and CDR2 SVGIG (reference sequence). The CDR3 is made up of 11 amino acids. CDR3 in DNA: TGTGCCTGGAGCCAGGGAGAGACCCAGTACTTC. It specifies CAWSQGETQYF.

The CDR3 loop is CASSPGSPTDTQYF. Written as DNA, the CDR3 is TGTGCCAGCTCACCAGGGTCCCCCACGGATACGCAGTATTTT. This sequence joins TRBV18 and TRBJ2-3; no firm D call. Germline CDR1 and CDR2: KGHSH and LQKENI. V lost 2 bases and J lost 6, with 12 bases in between. The CDR3 sequence is 14 residues long.

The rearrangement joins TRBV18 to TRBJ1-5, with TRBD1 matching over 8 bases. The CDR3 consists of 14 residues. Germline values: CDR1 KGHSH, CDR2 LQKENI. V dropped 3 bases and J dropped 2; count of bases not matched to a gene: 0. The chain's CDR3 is CASSPGQGNQPQHF. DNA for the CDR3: TGTGCCAGCTCACCGGGACAGGGCAATCAGCCCCAGCATTTT. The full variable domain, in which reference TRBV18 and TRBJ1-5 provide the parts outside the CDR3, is NAGVMQNPRHLVRRRGQEARLRCSPMKGHSHVYWYRQLPEEGLKFMVYLQKENIIDESGMPKERFSAEFPKEGPSILRIQQVVRGDSAAYFCASSPGQGNQPQHFGDGTRLSIL.

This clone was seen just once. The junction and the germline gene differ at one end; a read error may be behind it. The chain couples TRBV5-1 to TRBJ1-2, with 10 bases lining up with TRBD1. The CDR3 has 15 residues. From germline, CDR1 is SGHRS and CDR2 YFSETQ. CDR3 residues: CASSYNPGTGDGYTF. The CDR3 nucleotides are TGTGCCAGCAGCTACAACCCCGGGACAGGGGACGGCTACACCTTC.

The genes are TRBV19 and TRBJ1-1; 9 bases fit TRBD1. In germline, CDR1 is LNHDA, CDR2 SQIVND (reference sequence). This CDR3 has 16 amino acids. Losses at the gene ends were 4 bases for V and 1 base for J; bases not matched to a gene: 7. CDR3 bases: TGTGCCAGTAGTACGGGACAGGGCGGTTCGAACACTGAAGCTTTCTTT. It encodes CASSTGQGGSNTEAFF.

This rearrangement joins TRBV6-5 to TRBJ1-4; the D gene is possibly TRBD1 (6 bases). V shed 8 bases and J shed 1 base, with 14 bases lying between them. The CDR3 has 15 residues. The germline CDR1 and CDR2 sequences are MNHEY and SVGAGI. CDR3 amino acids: CASGPSQGTNEKLFF. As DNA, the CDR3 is TGTGCCAGCGGACCCTCACAGGGAACTAATGAAAAACTGTTTTTT.

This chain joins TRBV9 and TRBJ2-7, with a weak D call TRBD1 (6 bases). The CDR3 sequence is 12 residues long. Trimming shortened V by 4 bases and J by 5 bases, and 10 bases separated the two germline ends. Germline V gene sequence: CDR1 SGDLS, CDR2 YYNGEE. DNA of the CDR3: TGTGCCAGCAGCTCTCAGGGGAACGAGCAGTACTTC. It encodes CASSSQGNEQYF.

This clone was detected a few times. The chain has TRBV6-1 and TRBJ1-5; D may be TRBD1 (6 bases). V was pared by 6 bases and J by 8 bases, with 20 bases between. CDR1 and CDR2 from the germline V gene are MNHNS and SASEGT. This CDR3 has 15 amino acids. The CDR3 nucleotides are TGTGCCAGCAGAGTCTCTACGGGGGGCAGAGAGCCCCAGCATTTT. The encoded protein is CASRVSTGGREPQHF.

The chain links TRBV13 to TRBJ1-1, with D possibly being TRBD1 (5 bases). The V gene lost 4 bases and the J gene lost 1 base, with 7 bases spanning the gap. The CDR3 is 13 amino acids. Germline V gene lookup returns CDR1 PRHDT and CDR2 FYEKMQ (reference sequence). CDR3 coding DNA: TGTGCCAGCAGCTCTAGGGGGAACACTGAAGCTTTCTTT. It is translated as CASSSRGNTEAFF.

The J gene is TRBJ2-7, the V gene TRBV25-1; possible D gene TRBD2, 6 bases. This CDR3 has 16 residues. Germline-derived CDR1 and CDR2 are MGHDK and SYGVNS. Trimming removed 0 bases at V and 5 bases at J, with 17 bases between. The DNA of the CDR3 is TGTGCCAGCAGTGAATATCGGGGCGGGGTCCTGGACGAGCAGTACTTC. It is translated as CASSEYRGGVLDEQYF.

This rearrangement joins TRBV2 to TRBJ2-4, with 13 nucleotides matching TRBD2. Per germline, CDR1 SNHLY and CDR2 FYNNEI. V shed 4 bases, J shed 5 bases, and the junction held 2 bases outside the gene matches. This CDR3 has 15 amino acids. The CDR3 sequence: CASSGTSGGQNIQYF. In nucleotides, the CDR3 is TGTGCCAGCAGTGGGACTAGCGGGGGCCAAAACATTCAGTACTTC.

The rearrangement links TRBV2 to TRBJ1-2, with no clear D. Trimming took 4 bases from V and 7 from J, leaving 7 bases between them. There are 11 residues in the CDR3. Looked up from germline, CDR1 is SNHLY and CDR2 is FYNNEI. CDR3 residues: CASSVASGYTF. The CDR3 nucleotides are TGTGCCAGCAGTGTGGCCAGTGGCTACACCTTC. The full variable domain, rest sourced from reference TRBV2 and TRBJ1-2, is EPEVTQTPSHQVTQMGQEVILRCVPISNHLYFYWYRQILGQKVEFLVSFYNNEISEKSEIFDDQFSVERPDGSNFTLKIRSTKLEDSAMYFCASSVASGYTFGSGTRLTVV.

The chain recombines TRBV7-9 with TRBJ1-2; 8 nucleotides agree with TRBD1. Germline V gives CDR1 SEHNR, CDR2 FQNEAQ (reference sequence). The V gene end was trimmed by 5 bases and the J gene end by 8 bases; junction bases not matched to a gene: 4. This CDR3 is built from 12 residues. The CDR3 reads CASSQQGDGYTF. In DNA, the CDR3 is TGTGCCAGCAGCCAACAGGGGGACGGCTACACCTTC. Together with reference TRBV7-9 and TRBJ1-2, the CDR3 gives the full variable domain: DTGVSQNPRHKITKRGQNVTFRCDPISEHNRLYWYRQTLGQGPEFLTYFQNEAQLEKSRLLSDRFSAERPKGSFSTLEIQRTEQGDSAMYLCASSQQGDGYTFGSGTRLTVV.